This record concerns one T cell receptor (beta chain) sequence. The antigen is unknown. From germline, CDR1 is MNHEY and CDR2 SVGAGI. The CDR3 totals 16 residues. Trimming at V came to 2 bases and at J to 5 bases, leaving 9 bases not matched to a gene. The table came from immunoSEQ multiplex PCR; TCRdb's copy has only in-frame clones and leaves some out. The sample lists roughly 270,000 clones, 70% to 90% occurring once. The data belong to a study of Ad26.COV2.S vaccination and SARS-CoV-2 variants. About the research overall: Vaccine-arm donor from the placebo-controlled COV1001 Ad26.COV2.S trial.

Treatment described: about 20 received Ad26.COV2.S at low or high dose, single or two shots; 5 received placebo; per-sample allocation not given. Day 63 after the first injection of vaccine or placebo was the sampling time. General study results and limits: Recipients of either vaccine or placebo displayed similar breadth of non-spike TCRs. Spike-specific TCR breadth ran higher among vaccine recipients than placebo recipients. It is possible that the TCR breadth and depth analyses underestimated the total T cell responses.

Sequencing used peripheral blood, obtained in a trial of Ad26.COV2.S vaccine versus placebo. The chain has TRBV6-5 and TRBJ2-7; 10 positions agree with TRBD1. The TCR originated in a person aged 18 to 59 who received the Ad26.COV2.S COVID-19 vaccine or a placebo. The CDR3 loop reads CASSYRPGQGRNEQYF. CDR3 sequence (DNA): TGTGCCAGCAGTTACCGACCGGGACAGGGGAGGAACGAGCAGTACTTC.